The 16 T cell receptor beta chains below were found in one sample sequenced in a study of human T cells and chemical hapten exposure. Sample time point: pre-sensitization, week 0. As to treatment: therapeutic diphenylcyclopropenone sensitization with weekly scalp DPC. TCRdb used MiXCR to reprocess the RACE reads, holding one entry per CDR3 protein. Of about 350,000 distinct CDR3 sequences in the sample, around 5% were seen once. The material was whole blood, obtained in connection with sensitization to the hapten diphenylcyclopropenone (DPC). These receptors all come from a woman under 30 with alopecia areata. Some clones in this sample may be carry-over from other donors' samples.

This clonotype was detected ten times or more. The J gene is TRBJ2-1, the V gene TRBV25-1; D is possibly TRBD1 (6 bases). The germline V gene has CDR1 MGHDK and CDR2 SYGVNS. The CDR3 spans 14 residues. The V end was cut by 7 bases, the J end by 8 bases, with 18 bases between. The DNA for the CDR3 is TGTGCCAGCAACCGGGACACGGCCCCCTATGAGCAGTTCTTC. This sequence encodes CASNRDTAPYEQFF.

This clonotype has more than one count but fewer than ten. The J gene is TRBJ2-1, the V gene TRBV12-3 or TRBV12-4; D could derive from TRBD1 or TRBD2 (5 bases each). This CDR3 contains 16 residues. V lost 5 bases, J lost 6 bases, and 20 bases lay in between. As DNA, the CDR3 is TGTGCCAGCAGTCCCCCCTCCGGGACGACAACCAATGAGCAGTTCTTC. This translates into CASSPPSGTTTNEQFF.

This clonotype was picked up one time. Its ends do not fully match the called genes, so a read error is possible. For the CDR3, the DNA is TGTGCCTGCAGCTCGACAGGGACGGCTGGAAACACCATATATTTT. Encoded protein: CACSSTGTAGNTIYF. V usage is TRBV7-2 and J usage is TRBJ1-3; 7 bases are shared with TRBD1. Germline V lookup: CDR1 SGHTA, CDR2 FQGNSA. The CDR3 spans 15 residues.

This chain connects TRBV7-2 to TRBJ2-4, with a tentative D call TRBD1 (5 bases). CDR3 length: 11 residues. Trimming removed 4 bases at V and 8 bases at J, with 6 bases between. Germline lookup yields CDR1 SGHTA and CDR2 FQGNSA. CDR3 amino acids: CASSSGYIQYF. The DNA of the CDR3 is TGTGCCAGCAGCTCAGGGTACATTCAGTACTTC.

There are many counts of this clonotype. This clone may be a read error of a much larger clone one base away. The chain links TRBV11-3 to TRBJ2-6; D unresolved. Germline-derived CDR1 and CDR2 are SGHNT and YENEEA. Trimming took 3 bases from V and 2 from J, leaving 2 bases between them. The CDR3 spans 13 residues. CDR3 region: CASSFAGANVLTF. In DNA form, the CDR3 reads TGTGCCAGCAGCTTCGCTGGGGCCAACGTCCTGACTTTC.

This clonotype was found many times. The rearrangement links TRBV20-1 to TRBJ2-1; tentative D call: TRBD1 (5 bases). Trimming cost V 5 bases and J 3 bases, with 20 bases left between them. The CDR3 is 16 amino acids. Germline V gene data show CDR1 as DFQATT and CDR2 as SNEGSKA (reference sequence). CDR3 residues: CSAYGGATQLYNEQFF. The DNA of the CDR3 is TGCAGTGCTTATGGTGGGGCTACCCAACTCTACAATGAGCAGTTCTTC.

This clonotype was detected many times. The chain joins TRBV7-6 to TRBJ2-1, with 9 nucleotides matching TRBD2. J lost 1 base, V lost 1 base, and 8 bases had no gene match. Germline CDR1 reads SGHVS; CDR2 reads FNYEAQ. The CDR3 is 18 residues long. CDR3 protein: CASSLEGRGGLSYNEQFF. The CDR3 DNA is TGTGCCAGCAGCTTAGAAGGGCGGGGGGGCCTGTCCTACAATGAGCAGTTCTTC.

This clonotype was picked up many times. V and J are TRBV6-1 and TRBJ1-2, with D perhaps TRBD1 (6 bases). V shed 6 bases and J shed 8 bases, with 16 bases lying between them. Germline loops: CDR1 MNHNS, CDR2 SASEGT. The CDR3 has 13 residues. This CDR3 is CASSNTYRDGYTF. The CDR3 nucleotides read TGTGCCAGCAGCAACACCTACAGGGACGGCTACACCTTC.

This clonotype was picked up a small number of times. This sequence joins TRBV7-9 and TRBJ1-2, with 7 bases lining up with TRBD1. CDR3 length: 15 residues. Germline CDR1 is SEHNR and CDR2 is FQNEAQ (reference sequence). Losses at the gene ends were 7 bases for V and 0 bases for J; bases not matched to a gene: 8. The CDR3 nucleotides are TGTGCCAGCACACTGAGCGGACAGGCTAACTATGGCTACACCTTC. This sequence encodes CASTLSGQANYGYTF.

This clonotype was counted ten times or more. V and J are TRBV29-1 and TRBJ1-4; TRBD1 matches 11 bases. Germline V gene data show CDR1 as SQVTM and CDR2 as ANQGSEA. The trim removed 6 bases at V and 8 bases at J, leaving 5 bases unmatched. The CDR3 runs 13 residues. The CDR3: CSVTGQGGEKLFF. CDR3 DNA sequence: TGCAGCGTCACGGGACAGGGGGGCGAAAAACTGTTTTTT. Together with reference TRBV29-1 and TRBJ1-4, the CDR3 gives the full variable domain: SAVISQKPSRDICQRGTSLTIQCQVDSQVTMMFWYRQQPGQSLTLIATANQGSEATYESGFVIDKFPISRPNLTFSTLTVSNMSPEDSSIYLCSVTGQGGEKLFFGSGTQLSVL.

The V call is TRBV4-3, the J call TRBJ2-7; 8 bases fit TRBD1. This CDR3 contains 16 residues. J was trimmed by 3 bases and V by 1 base; bases with no gene match: 8. Germline assignment: CDR1 LGHNA and CDR2 YSLEER. The DNA for the CDR3 is TGCGCCAGCAGCCAAGGACGGAACAGGGGGTACTACGAGCAGTACTTC. Residues: CASSQGRNRGYYEQYF.

The J gene is TRBJ2-3, the V gene TRBV18; no clear D gene. CDR3 size: 18 residues. Looked up from germline, CDR1 is KGHSH and CDR2 is LQKENI. V was trimmed by 1 base and J by 0 bases, leaving 17 bases between them. In DNA form, the CDR3 reads TGTGCCAGCTCACCACTAATCAGGCAGATTGCTAGCACAGATACGCAGTATTTT. It codes for CASSPLIRQIASTDTQYF.

This clonotype has a handful of counts. V usage is TRBV11-2 and J usage is TRBJ1-6; no firm D call. Germline values: CDR1 SGHAT, CDR2 FQNNGV. The CDR3 totals 13 residues. Trimming took off 1 base at V and 8 bases at J, with 6 bases between the two ends. For the CDR3, the DNA is TGTGCCAGCAGCTTAGCCCAATATTCACCCCTCCACTTT. This translates into CASSLAQYSPLHF.

This clonotype has just a few counts. The chain uses TRBV5-5 and TRBJ1-1; no definite D call. This CDR3 contains 15 residues. CDR1 and CDR2 (germline): SGHKS, YYEKEE (reference sequence). The V end was cut by 0 bases, the J end by 2 bases, with 11 bases between. As DNA, the CDR3 is TGTGCCAGCAGCTTGGGCGACACTATTAACACTGAAGCTTTCTTT. Its protein product is CASSLGDTINTEAFF. Together with reference TRBV5-5 and TRBJ1-1, the CDR3 gives the full variable domain: DAGVTQSPTHLIKTRGQQVTLRCSPISGHKSVSWYQQVLGQGPQFIFQYYEKEERGRGNFPDRFSARQFPNYSSELNVNALLLGDSALYLCASSLGDTINTEAFFGQGTRLTVV.

This clonotype was detected many times. The chain recombines TRBV6-5 with TRBJ2-1; TRBD2 might be the D (5 bases). Deletions cut 5 bases from V and 7 bases from J, with 18 bases between. From germline, CDR1 is MNHEY and CDR2 SVGAGI. The CDR3 length is 15 residues. DNA of the CDR3: TGTGCCAGCAGTCCACGACTTCCGGGGAGTAATGAGCAGTTCTTC. The encoded protein is CASSPRLPGSNEQFF.

This clonotype was counted only a few times. The CDR3 nucleotides read TGTGCCAGCAGCAACCAACAGGGTATCTCGGGCTACACCTTC. Translated: CASSNQQGISGYTF. The gene calls are TRBV12-3 or TRBV12-4 and TRBJ1-2; a possible D gene is TRBD1 (6 bases). This CDR3 is 14 amino acids long. Trimming shortened V by 6 bases and J by 8 bases, and 19 bases separated the two germline ends.